This is a list of T cell receptor beta chains from one sample in a study of shared T cell receptors in the human thymus. TCRdb's copy holds only in-frame clones and misses some; the assay was immunoSEQ multiplex PCR. This table holds about 380,000 clones, roughly 94% found once. Sequenced input: thymocytes. These TCRs come from a human donor. CDR3s include the opening cysteine and the closing phenylalanine or tryptophan. Each record gives: clone size, V gene, J gene, D gene, CDR3 DNA, CDR3 protein. A D gene is named only where the DNA matches it firmly. Size tells how often a clone was seen (once, few, many) or the class of an expanded clone, and some rows leave it out.

clone size: -; V gene: TRBV11-3; J gene: TRBJ1-1; D gene: -; CDR3 DNA: TGTGCCAGCAGCTATAACGGGACTGAAGCTTTCTTT; CDR3 protein: CASSYNGTEAFF
clone size: once; V gene: TRBV13; J gene: TRBJ2-7; D gene: -; CDR3 DNA: TGTGCCAGCAGCTTACGTCCCGGGACTCATACCTACGAGCAGTACTTC; CDR3 protein: CASSLRPGTHTYEQYF
clone size: -; V gene: TRBV28; J gene: TRBJ1-2; D gene: -; CDR3 DNA: TGTGCCAGCAGCCCTCCCCACGGCGATTCAAGGGACTATGGCTACACCTTC; CDR3 protein: CASSPPHGDSRDYGYTF
clone size: -; V gene: TRBV28; J gene: TRBJ2-1; D gene: TRBD2; CDR3 DNA: TGTGCCAGCAGACTTGCGGGACTACCGACGGGCAATGAGCAGTTCTTC; CDR3 protein: CASRLAGLPTGNEQFF
clone size: -; V gene: TRBV7-9; J gene: TRBJ2-1; D gene: TRBD2; CDR3 DNA: TGTGCCAGCAGCTTAGGTTCAAGCGGGAGGGCCTACAATGAGCAGTTCTTC; CDR3 protein: CASSLGSSGRAYNEQFF
clone size: -; V gene: TRBV4-2; J gene: TRBJ1-5; D gene: -; CDR3 DNA: TGTGCCAGCAGCCAAGTTATACAGAATAGCAATCAGCCCCAGCATTTT; CDR3 protein: CASSQVIQNSNQPQHF
clone size: -; V gene: TRBV4-1; J gene: TRBJ2-3; D gene: TRBD2; CDR3 DNA: TGCGCCAGCAGGGGGACTAGCGGAGCAGATACGCAGTATTTT; CDR3 protein: CASRGTSGADTQYF
clone size: -; V gene: TRBV11-2; J gene: TRBJ2-3; D gene: -; CDR3 DNA: TGTGCCAGCAGTTATAGCAGAATGAGCACAGATACGCAGTATTTT; CDR3 protein: CASSYSRMSTDTQYF
clone size: once; V gene: TRBV6-1; J gene: TRBJ1-5; D gene: TRBD1; CDR3 DNA: TGTGCCAGCAGTGAAGTTCTTGGACAGGTCAATCAGCCCCAGCATTTT; CDR3 protein: CASSEVLGQVNQPQHF
clone size: -; V gene: TRBV6-1; J gene: TRBJ2-7; D gene: -; CDR3 DNA: TGTGCCAGCAGGGAAGTTAGGGGGGTGGTGGCCTACGAGCAGTACTTC; CDR3 protein: CASREVRGVVAYEQYF
clone size: -; V gene: TRBV7-9; J gene: TRBJ2-7; D gene: -; CDR3 DNA: TGTGCCAGCAGCACGTGGGACATAAGCTCCTACGAGCAGTACTTC; CDR3 protein: CASSTWDISSYEQYF
clone size: -; V gene: TRBV27; J gene: TRBJ2-2; D gene: -; CDR3 DNA: TGTGCCAGCAGTAAGCGGATGAACACCGGGGAGCTGTTTTTT; CDR3 protein: CASSKRMNTGELFF
clone size: -; V gene: TRBV15; J gene: TRBJ2-3; D gene: TRBD2; CDR3 DNA: TGTGCCACCAGCAGAGCACCGGGACTAGCCTCAGATACGCAGTATTTT; CDR3 protein: CATSRAPGLASDTQYF